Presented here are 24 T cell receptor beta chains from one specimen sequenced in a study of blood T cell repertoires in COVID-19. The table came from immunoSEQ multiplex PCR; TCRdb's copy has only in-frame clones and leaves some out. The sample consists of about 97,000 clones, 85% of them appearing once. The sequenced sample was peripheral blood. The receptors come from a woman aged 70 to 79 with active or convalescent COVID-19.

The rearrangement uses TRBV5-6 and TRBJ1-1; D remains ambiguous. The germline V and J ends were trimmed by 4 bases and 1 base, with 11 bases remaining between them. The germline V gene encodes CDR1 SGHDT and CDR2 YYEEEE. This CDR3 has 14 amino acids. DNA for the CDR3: TGTGCCAGCAGCCCTAGGCCCCCGAACACTGAAGCTTTCTTT. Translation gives CASSPRPPNTEAFF.

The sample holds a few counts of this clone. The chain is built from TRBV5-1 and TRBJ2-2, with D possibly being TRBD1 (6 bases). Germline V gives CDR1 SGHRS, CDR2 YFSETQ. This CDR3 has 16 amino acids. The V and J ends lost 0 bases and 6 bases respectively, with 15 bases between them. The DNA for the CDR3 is TGCGCCAGCAGCTTGGCGGCTGGGGCAGGGGCCGGGGAGCTGTTTTTT. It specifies CASSLAAGAGAGELFF. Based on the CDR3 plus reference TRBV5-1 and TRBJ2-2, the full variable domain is KAGVTQTPRYLIKTRGQQVTLSCSPISGHRSVSWYQQTPGQGLQFLFEYFSETQRNKGNFPGRFSGRQFSNSRSEMNVSTLELGDSALYLCASSLAAGAGAGELFFGEGSRLTVL.

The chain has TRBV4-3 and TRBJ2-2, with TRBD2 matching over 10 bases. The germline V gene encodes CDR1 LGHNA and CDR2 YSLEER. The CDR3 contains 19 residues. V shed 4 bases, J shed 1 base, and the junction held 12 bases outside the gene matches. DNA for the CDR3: TGCGCCAGCAGCCCTAGGGCTAGCGGGGGATTTGGGAACACCGGGGAGCTGTTTTTT. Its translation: CASSPRASGGFGNTGELFF.

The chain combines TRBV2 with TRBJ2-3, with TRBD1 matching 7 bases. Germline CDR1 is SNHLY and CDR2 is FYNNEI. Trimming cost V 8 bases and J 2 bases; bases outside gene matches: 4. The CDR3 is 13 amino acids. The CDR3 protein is CASQDRPTDTQYF. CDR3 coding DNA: TGTGCCAGCCAGGACAGGCCCACAGATACGCAGTATTTT.

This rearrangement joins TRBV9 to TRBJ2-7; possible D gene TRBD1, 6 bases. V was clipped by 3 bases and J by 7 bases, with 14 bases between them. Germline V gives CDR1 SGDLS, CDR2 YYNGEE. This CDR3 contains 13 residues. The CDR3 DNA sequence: TGTGCCAGCAGCGGGGGGCTCTCATTTGAGCAGTACTTC. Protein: CASSGGLSFEQYF. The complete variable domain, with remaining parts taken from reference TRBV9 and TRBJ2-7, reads DSGVTQTPKHLITATGQRVTLRCSPRSGDLSVYWYQQSLDQGLQFLIQYYNGEERAKGNILERFSAQQFPDLHSELNLSSLELGDSALYFCASSGGLSFEQYFGPGTRLTVT.

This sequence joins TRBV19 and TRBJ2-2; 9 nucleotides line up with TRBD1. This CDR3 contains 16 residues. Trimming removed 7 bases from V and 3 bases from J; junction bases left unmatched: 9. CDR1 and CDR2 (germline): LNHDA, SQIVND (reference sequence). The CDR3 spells CASTFLQGAHTGELFF. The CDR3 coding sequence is TGTGCCAGTACCTTCTTACAGGGGGCGCACACCGGGGAGCTGTTTTTT.

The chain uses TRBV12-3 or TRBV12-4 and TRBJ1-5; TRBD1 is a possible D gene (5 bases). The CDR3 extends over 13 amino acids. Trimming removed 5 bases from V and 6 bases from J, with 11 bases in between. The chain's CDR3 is CASSPQGVQPQHF. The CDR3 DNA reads TGTGCCAGCAGTCCGCAGGGTGTTCAGCCCCAGCATTTT.

The DNA for the CDR3 is TGTGCCACCGGACAAGAAAACACTGAAGCTTTCTTT. Protein product: CATGQENTEAFF. The rearrangement links TRBV11-2 to TRBJ1-1; perhaps TRBD1 as D (5 bases). Trimming pared 10 bases from V and 2 bases from J, leaving 11 bases between. From germline, CDR1 is SGHAT and CDR2 FQNNGV. The CDR3 has 12 amino acids.

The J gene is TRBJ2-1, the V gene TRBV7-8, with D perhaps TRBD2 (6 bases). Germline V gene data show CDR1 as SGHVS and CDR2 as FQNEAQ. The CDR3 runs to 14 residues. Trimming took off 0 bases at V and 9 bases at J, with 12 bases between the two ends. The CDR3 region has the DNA TGTGCCAGCAGCTTAGCCGCAGGGACTCTTGAGCAGTTCTTC. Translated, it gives CASSLAAGTLEQFF.

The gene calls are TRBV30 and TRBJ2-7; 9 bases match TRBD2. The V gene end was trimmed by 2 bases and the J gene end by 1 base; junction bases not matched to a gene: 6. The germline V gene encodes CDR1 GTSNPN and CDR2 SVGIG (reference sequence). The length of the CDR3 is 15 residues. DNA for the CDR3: TGTGCCTGGAGTTTACCCCTAGCGGGGTCCTACGAGCAGTACTTC. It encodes CAWSLPLAGSYEQYF.

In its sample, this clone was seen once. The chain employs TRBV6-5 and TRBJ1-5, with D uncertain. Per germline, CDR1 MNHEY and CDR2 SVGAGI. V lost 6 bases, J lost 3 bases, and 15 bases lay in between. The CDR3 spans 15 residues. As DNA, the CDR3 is TGTGCCAGCAGCCCCGCTCCGAGGCCCAATCAGCCCCAGCATTTT. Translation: CASSPAPRPNQPQHF.

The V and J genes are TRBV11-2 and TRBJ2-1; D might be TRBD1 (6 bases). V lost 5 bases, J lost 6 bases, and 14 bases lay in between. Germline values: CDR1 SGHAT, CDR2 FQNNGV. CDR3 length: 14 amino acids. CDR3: CASSEYRVFNEQFF. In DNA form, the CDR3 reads TGTGCCAGCAGCGAATACAGGGTTTTCAATGAGCAGTTCTTC.

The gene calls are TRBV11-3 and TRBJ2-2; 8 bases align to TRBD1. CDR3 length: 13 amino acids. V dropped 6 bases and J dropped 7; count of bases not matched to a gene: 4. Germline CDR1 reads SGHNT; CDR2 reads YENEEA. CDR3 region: CASRRTGSGELFF. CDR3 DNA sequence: TGTGCCAGCAGGAGGACAGGGAGCGGGGAGCTGTTTTTT.

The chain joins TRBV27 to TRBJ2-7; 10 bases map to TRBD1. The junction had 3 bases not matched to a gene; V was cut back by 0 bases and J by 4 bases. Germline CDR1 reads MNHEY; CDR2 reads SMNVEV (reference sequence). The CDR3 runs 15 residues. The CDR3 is CASSLSGTGVYEQYF. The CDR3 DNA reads TGTGCCAGCAGTTTATCCGGGACAGGGGTGTACGAGCAGTACTTC.

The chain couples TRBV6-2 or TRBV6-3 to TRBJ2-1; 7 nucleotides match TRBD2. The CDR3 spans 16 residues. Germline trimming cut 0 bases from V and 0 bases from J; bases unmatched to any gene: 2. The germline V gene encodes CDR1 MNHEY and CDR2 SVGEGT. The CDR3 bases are TGTGCCAGCAGTTACTCGGGCGGGAGCTCCTACAATGAGCAGTTCTTC. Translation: CASSYSGGSSYNEQFF.

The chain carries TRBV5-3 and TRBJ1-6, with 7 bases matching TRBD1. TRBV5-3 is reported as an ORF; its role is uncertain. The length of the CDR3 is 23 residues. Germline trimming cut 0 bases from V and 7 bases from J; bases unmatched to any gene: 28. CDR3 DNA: TGTGCCAGAAGCTTGGAACAAGACAGGGACGGTGCGTTAATGCCCCTCTTAAATTCACCCCTCCACTTT. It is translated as CARSLEQDRDGALMPLLNSPLHF.

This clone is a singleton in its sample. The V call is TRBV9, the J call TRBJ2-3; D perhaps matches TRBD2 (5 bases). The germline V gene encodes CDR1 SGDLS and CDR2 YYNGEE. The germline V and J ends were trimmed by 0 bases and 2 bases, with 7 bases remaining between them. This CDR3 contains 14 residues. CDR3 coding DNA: TGTGCCAGCAGCGTAGACGGACTCACAGATACGCAGTATTTT. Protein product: CASSVDGLTDTQYF.

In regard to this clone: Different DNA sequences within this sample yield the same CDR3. CDR3 nucleotide sequence: TGTGCCAGTAGTATAGGGCAGGGTAGCAATCAGCCCCAGCATTTT. Its protein is CASSIGQGSNQPQHF. The chain is built from TRBV19 and TRBJ1-5, with a possible D match to TRBD1 (5 bases). The CDR3 is 15 amino acids. The germline V and J ends were trimmed by 1 base and 0 bases, with 7 bases remaining between them. CDR1 and CDR2 from the germline V gene are LNHDA and SQIVND (reference sequence).

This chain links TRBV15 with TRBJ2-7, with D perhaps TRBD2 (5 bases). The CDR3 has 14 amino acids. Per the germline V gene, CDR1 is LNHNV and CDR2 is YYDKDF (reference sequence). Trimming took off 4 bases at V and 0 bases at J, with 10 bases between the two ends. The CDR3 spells CATSKGLNSYEQYF. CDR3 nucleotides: TGTGCCACCAGCAAAGGACTGAACTCCTACGAGCAGTACTTC.

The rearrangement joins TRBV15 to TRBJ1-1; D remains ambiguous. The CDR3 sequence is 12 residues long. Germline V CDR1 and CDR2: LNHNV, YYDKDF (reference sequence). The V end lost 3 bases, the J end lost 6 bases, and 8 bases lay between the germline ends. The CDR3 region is CATSSEAPEAFF. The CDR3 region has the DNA TGTGCCACCAGCAGTGAGGCTCCTGAAGCTTTCTTT.

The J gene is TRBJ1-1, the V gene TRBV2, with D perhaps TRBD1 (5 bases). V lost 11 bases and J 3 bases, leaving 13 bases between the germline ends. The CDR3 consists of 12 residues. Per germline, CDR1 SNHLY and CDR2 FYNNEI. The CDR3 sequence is CASRADYTEAFF. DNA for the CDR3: TGTGCCTCCAGGGCAGATTACACTGAAGCTTTCTTT.

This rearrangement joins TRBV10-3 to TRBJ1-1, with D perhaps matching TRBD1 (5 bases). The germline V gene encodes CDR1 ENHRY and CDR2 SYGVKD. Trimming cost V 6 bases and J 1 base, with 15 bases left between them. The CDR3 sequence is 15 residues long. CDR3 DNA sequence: TGTGCCATCAGCGTAGTCCCCAGGGAGAACACTGAAGCTTTCTTT. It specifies CAISVVPRENTEAFF.

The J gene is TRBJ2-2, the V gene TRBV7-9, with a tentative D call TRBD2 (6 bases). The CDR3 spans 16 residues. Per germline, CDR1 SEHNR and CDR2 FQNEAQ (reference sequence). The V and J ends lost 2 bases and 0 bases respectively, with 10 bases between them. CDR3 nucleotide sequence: TGTGCCAGCAGCTTATTTCGCGGGACGAACACCGGGGAGCTGTTTTTT. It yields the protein CASSLFRGTNTGELFF.

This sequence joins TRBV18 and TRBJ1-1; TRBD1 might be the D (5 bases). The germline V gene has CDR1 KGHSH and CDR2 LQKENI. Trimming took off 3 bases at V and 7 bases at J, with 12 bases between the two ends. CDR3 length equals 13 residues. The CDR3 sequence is CASSPPGRGEAFF. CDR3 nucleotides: TGTGCCAGCTCACCTCCGGGTAGGGGTGAAGCTTTCTTT.